The source of this TCR beta chain is a study of OX40 agonist ivuxolimab in advanced cancers. The repertoire was sequenced with immunoSEQ multiplex PCR; TCRdb's copy has only in-frame clones and lacks some. This table holds approximately 53,000 clones, 80% to 95% found once. The CDR3 sequence is 15 residues long. The germline V gene encodes CDR1 PRHDT and CDR2 FYEKMQ (reference sequence). The ends were cut back, 5 bases at V and 8 bases at J, with 19 bases in the middle. This clone has only a few counts. This receptor was identified in an adult with an advanced solid tumor such as melanoma, head and neck, liver or kidney cancer. The sample consisted of CD4+ or CD8+ T cells sorted from blood, taken in a trial of the OX40 agonist ivuxolimab. The chain recombines TRBV13 with TRBJ2-1; TRBD1 might be the D (6 bases). The CDR3 nucleotides are TGTGCCAGCAGCCTCAGGGGACGCGAGTGGGATGAGCAGTTCTTC. It specifies CASSLRGREWDEQFF. Filled out from reference TRBV13 and TRBJ2-1, the complete variable domain reads AAGVIQSPRHLIKEKRETATLKCYPIPRHDTVYWYQQGPGQDPQFLISFYEKMQSDKGSIPDRFSAQQFSDYHSELNMSSLELGDSALYFCASSLRGREWDEQFFGPGTRLTVL.